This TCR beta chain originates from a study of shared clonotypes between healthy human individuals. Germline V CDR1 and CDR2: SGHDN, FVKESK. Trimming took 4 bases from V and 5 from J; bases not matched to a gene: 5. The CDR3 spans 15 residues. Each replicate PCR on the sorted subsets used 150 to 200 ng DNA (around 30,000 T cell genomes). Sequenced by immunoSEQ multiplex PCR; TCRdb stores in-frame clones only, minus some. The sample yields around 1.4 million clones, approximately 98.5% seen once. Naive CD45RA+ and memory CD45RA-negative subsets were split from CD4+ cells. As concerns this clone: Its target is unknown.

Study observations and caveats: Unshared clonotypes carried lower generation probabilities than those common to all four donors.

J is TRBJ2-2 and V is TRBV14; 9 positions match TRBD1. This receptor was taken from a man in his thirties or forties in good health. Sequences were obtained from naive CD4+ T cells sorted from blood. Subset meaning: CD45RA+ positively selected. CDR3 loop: CASSRTGVGTGELFF. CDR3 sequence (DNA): TGTGCCAGCAGCCGGACAGGGGTCGGAACCGGGGAGCTGTTTTTT. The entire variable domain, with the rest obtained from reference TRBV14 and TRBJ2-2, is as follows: EAGVTQFPSHSVIEKGQTVTLRCDPISGHDNLYWYRRVMGKEIKFLLHFVKESKQDESGMPNNRFLAERTGGTYSTLKVQPAELEDSGVYFCASSRTGVGTGELFFGEGSRLTVL.